This T cell receptor (beta chain) comes out of a study of CD8 T cells in ankylosing spondylitis (TCRdb year 2017). For context, the study as a whole: To find TCR variants linked to disease, the study profiled T cell receptor beta repertoires in ankylosing spondylitis patients and healthy donors. The full study cohort comprised about 24 ankylosing spondylitis patients and 110 or so healthy donors. Peripheral blood was sampled, and synovial fluid was additionally collected from ankylosing spondylitis patients. Study-level results and caveats: Some motif variants had previously been reported in the synovial fluid and blood of reactive arthritis patients, which suggests shared mechanisms of disease initiation. A TCR beta motif of 7 or 8 highly homologous amino acid variants appeared characteristic of blood from ankylosing spondylitis patients. Significant enrichment of the disease-linked clones was reported in matched synovial fluid samples from ankylosing spondylitis patients. A CD8+ phenotype was shown by the disease-linked clones, which were found at relatively low frequencies in peripheral blood.

TCRdb records Illumina HiSeq 2500 as the sequencer. TCR beta libraries were prepared by quantitative 5'-RACE with molecular barcodes. The study's own analysis went as follows. A new computational method, built on a probabilistic model of VDJ rearrangement, was used to identify disease-linked TCR variants. TCRdb trimmed public reads at Q25 via fastp, called clones via MiXCR and kept in-frame beta chains. Every distinct CDR3 protein forms one entry, paired with its most common genes and DNA. The V and J calls were not made by the authors but by TCRdb's processing. Within this sample are 350,000 to 400,000 distinct CDR3 sequences, with roughly 20% of them counted one time only. About an eighth of the sample comes from the top ten. This clonotype appeared a few times. It lacks a known antigen. The sample holds no much larger clone one base away, and base qualities are not on file. The sample was blood, either unsorted or a sorted T cell fraction (not recorded which). The clonotype comes from a male donor with ankylosing spondylitis or in good health (not recorded which).

The CDR3: CASRRTGTGTNEQFF. The sequenced DNA: TGTGCCAGCAGGCGAACCGGGACAGGGACCAATGAGCAGTTCTTC. The rearranged segments are TRBV12-3 or TRBV12-4 and TRBJ2-1, and 9 junctional nucleotides match TRBD1. The CDR3 measures 15 amino acids from cysteine to phenylalanine. Solely the CDR3 DNA is kept, with 45 bases framed from the first base. V ends up 6 bases short and J 6 bases short, with an unmatched junction base count of 9.